This entry features one T cell receptor beta chain sequence. Its antigen is unknown. The entry originates in a study of T cells in tuberculosis. Study observations and caveats: Active tuberculosis cases were adults; controls were adolescents.

This table comes from immunoSEQ multiplex PCR, and its TCRdb copy is limited to in-frame clones, with some not included. Seen here are 20,000 to 25,000 clones, roughly nine tenths observed once, and the top ten hold roughly 14%. This clonotype originated in a donor aged 5 to 30 with latent tuberculosis or without tuberculosis infection. Input material: PBMCs.

Here the CDR3 DNA reads TGTGCCAGCAGCTCCCCGGGACAGGGGATCACTGGCTACACCTTC. Its protein is CASSSPGQGITGYTF. The chain combines TRBV11-2 with TRBJ1-2, with TRBD1 identical over 10 bases. V lost 4 bases and J lost 7; bases outside the gene matches: 9. From germline, CDR1 is SGHAT and CDR2 FQNNGV. This CDR3 is 15 amino acids long.